This TCR beta chain was obtained from a study of blood T cell repertoires in COVID-19. Study-level information: The samples span acute and convalescent COVID-19 from the United States, Italy and Spain. From T cells, B-cell-depleted T cells, or PBMCs came the material, which was cDNA or gDNA.

The CDR3 extends over 15 amino acids. J was trimmed by 4 bases and V by 3 bases; bases with no gene match: 4. Germline V gene sequence: CDR1 LNHDA, CDR2 SQIVND (reference sequence). Per the study methods: Counts of nucleated cells, estimated from reference gene primer amplification, were obtained. Sequencing was performed with immunoSEQ multiplex PCR; in TCRdb, only in-frame clones are kept and a portion is missing. That table gives V, J and clone size, and the DNA gave D and trimming. The sample shows about 270,000 clones, over 75% of them seen only once. The clonotype originates from a woman between 50 and 59 years old with acute or convalescent COVID-19. The chain links TRBV19 to TRBJ2-4, with TRBD1 matching 9 bases. The source material was peripheral blood. CDR3 sequence (DNA): TGTGCCAGTAGTATCCCCGGGACAGGGAAAAACATTCAGTACTTC. It specifies CASSIPGTGKNIQYF.